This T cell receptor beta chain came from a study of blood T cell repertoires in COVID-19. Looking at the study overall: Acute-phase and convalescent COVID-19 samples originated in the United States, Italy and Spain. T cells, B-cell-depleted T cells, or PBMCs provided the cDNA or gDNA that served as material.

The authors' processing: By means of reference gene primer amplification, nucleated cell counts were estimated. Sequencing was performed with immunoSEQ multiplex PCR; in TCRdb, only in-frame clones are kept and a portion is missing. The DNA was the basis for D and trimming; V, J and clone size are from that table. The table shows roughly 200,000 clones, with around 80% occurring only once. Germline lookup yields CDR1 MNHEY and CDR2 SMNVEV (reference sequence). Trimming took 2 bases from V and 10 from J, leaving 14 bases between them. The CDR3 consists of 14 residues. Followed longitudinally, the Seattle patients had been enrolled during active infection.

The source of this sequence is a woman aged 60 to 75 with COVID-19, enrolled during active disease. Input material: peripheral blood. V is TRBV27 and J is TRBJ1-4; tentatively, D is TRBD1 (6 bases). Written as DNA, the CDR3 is TGTGCCAGCAGTTTAGGGGGCGGGTTAGGAAAACTGTTTTTT. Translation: CASSLGGGLGKLFF.